Given below is one T cell receptor (beta chain) in context. It has no known antigen specificity. Per-base quality was not reported, and no clone a single base away is much larger than it. These data belong to a study of blood T cell repertoires in COVID-19 (dated by TCRdb to 2018 to 2021). Describing the broader study: Samples from collaborators originated in the United States, Italy and Spain and spanned both the acute and convalescent phases of COVID-19. The prospective study material was composed of cDNA or gDNA derived from T cells, B-cell-depleted T cells, or PBMCs. The dataset comprised deeply sampled blood TCRbeta repertoires from subjects exposed to, actively infected with, or recovered from COVID-19. The repertoires were released in a freely available public database intended as a resource for research on the immune response to SARS-CoV-2. The samples were drawn from the first 160 participants of the ongoing ImmuneRACE study and from 950 to 1,500 subjects provided by 6 global collaborators. Sample metadata almost always included a de-identified subject ID, COVID-19 status, age in years and sex. Where HLA class I and class II types were available, the types were taken from metadata supplied by the sample provider, not from assay-based typing.

After removal of 0 bases from V and 2 bases from J, the junction retains 0 bases not matched to a gene. Per the germline V gene, SGHTS is the CDR1 and YDEGEE is the CDR2. The CDR3 has 15 amino acids, counting the end cysteine and phenylalanine. The kept DNA is CDR3 alone, 45 bases in frame from the first base. TCRbeta CDR3 regions were amplified from genomic DNA using the immunoSEQ Assay, a bias-controlled multiplex PCR. Regarding the original processing steps: The number of nucleated cells in each sample was estimated by amplification of reference gene primers within the assay. Sequence reads were collapsed and filtered to measure the absolute abundance of every unique TCRbeta CDR3 rearrangement. Productive Simpson clonality was computed per sample as the square root of Simpson's diversity index over productive rearrangements. TCRdb holds this immuneACCESS table with in-frame rearrangements only. Some clones are missing; in checked studies, unresolved V genes explain under half, and the rest has no known cause. The V and J calls and clone size come from that table; D and trimming were worked out from the DNA. Within this sample are about 75,000 clones, with roughly 85% of them counted one time only. Of the sample, less than 45% is held by the ten largest clones.

Overall results and qualifications from the work: The quantity of clinical and demographic metadata differed by source and by participant and was supplied without curation.

The collaborating institutions used their own protocols to collect whole blood in K2EDTA tubes. Collaborator samples were shipped for TCRbeta analysis as frozen whole blood, isolated PBMCs, or DNA extracted from either sample type. This receptor was identified in a human donor in a cohort sampled during active COVID-19. Sequenced: peripheral blood. The chain uses TRBV5-8 and TRBJ2-1; TRBD2 lines up with 9 middle nucleotides. CDR3 loop: CASSLGTSAYNEQFF. The DNA is TGTGCCAGCAGCTTGGGGACTAGCGCCTACAATGAGCAGTTCTTC. Joined to the reference TRBV5-8 and TRBJ2-1 proteins, this CDR3 gives the full variable domain: EAGVTQSPTHLIKTRGQQATLRCSPISGHTSVYWYQQALGLGLQFLLWYDEGEERNRGNFPPRFSGRQFPNYSSELNVNALELEDSALYLCASSLGTSAYNEQFFGPGTRLTVL.